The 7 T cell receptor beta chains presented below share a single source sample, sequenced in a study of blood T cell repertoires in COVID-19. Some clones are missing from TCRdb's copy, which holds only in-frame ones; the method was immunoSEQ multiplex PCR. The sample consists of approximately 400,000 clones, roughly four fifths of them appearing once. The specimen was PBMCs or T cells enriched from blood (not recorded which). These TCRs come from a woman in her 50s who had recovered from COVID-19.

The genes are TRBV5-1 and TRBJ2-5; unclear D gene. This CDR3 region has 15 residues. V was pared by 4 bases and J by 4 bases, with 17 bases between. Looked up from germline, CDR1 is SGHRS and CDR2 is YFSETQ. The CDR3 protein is CASSRQALEAETQYF. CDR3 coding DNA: TGCGCCAGCAGCCGCCAAGCCCTAGAGGCAGAGACCCAGTACTTC.

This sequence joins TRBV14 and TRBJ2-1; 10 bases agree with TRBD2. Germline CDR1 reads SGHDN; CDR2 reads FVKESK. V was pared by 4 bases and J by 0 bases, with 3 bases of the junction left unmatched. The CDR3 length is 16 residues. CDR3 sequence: CASSRASGSSYNEQFF. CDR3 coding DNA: TGTGCCAGCAGCCGCGCTAGCGGGAGCTCCTACAATGAGCAGTTCTTC.

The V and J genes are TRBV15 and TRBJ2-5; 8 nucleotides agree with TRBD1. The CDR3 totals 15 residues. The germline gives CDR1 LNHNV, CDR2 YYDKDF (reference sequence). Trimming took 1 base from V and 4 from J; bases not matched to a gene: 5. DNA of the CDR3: TGTGCCACCAGCAGAGGACAGGGGAGCGGAGAGACCCAGTACTTC. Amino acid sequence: CATSRGQGSGETQYF.

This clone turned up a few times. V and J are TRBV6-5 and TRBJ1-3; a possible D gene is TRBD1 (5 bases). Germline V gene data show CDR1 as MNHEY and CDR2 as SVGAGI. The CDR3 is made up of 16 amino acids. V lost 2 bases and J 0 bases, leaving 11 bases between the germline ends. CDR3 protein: CASSYARGSSGNTIYF. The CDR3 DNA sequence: TGTGCCAGCAGTTACGCCCGGGGGAGCTCTGGAAACACCATATATTTT.

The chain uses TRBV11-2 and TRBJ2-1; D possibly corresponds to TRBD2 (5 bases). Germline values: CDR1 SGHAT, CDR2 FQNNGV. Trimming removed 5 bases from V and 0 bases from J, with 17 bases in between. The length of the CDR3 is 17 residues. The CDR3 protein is CASSPVGSGSSYNEQFF. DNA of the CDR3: TGTGCCAGCAGCCCAGTGGGCAGTGGGAGCTCCTACAATGAGCAGTTCTTC.

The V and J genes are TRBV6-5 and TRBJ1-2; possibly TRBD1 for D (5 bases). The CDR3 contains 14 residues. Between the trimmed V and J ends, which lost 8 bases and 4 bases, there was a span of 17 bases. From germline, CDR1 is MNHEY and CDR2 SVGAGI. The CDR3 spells CASSRGGDGYGYTF. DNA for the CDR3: TGTGCCAGCTCCCGGGGAGGGGACGGCTATGGCTACACCTTC.

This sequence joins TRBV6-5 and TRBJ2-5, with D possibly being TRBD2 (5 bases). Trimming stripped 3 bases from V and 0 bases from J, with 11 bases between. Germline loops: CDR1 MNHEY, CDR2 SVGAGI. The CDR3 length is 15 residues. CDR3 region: CASSYSTGNQETQYF. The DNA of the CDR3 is TGTGCCAGCAGTTATAGTACGGGAAACCAAGAGACCCAGTACTTC.